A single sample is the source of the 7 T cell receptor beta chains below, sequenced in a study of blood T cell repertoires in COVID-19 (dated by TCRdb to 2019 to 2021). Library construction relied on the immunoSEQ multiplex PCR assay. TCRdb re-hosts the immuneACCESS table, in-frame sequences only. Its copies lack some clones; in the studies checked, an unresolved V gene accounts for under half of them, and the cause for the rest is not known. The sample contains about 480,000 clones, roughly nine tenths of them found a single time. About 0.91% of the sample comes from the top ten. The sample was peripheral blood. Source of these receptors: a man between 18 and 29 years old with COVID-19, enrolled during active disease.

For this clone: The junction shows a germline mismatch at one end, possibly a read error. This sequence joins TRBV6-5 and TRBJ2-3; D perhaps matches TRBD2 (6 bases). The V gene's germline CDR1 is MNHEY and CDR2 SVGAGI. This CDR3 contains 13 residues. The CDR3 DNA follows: TGTGCCACCAGTTCGGGGGACACAGATACGCAGTATTTT. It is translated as CATSSGDTDTQYF.

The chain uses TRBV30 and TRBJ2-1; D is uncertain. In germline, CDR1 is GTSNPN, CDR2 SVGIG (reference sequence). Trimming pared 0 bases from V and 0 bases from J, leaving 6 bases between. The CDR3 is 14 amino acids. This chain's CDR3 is CAWSVWSSYNEQFF. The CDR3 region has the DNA TGTGCCTGGAGTGTTTGGAGCTCCTACAATGAGCAGTTCTTC.

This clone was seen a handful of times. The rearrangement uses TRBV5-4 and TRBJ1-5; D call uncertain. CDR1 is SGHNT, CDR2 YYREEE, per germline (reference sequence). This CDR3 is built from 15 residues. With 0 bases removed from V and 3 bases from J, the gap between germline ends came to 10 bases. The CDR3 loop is CASSLVPGLNQPQHF. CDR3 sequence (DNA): TGTGCCAGCAGCTTGGTTCCGGGTCTCAATCAGCCCCAGCATTTT.

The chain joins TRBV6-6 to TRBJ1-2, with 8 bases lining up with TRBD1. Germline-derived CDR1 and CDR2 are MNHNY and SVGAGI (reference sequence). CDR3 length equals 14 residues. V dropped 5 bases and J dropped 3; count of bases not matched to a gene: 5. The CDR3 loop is CASSRQGKDYGYTF. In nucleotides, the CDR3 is TGTGCCAGCAGTCGACAGGGGAAGGACTATGGCTACACCTTC.

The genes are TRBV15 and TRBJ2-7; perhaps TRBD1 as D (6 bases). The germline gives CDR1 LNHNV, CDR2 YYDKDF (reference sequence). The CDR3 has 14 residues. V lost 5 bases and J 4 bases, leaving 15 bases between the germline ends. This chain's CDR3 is CATSGTRGGYEQYF. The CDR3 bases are TGTGCCACCAGCGGGACACGAGGGGGATACGAGCAGTACTTC. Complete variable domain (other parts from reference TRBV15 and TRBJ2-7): DAMVIQNPRYQVTQFGKPVTLSCSQTLNHNVMYWYQQKSSQAPKLLFHYYDKDFNNEADTPDNFQSRRPNTSFCFLDIRSPGLGDTAMYLCATSGTRGGYEQYFGPGTRLTVT.

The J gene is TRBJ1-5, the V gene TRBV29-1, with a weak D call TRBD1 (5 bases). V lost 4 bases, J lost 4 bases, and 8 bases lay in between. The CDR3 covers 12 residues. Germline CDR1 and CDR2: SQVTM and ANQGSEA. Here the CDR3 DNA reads TGCAGCGTTGGTGGGGGGAATCAGCCCCAGCATTTT. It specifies CSVGGGNQPQHF.

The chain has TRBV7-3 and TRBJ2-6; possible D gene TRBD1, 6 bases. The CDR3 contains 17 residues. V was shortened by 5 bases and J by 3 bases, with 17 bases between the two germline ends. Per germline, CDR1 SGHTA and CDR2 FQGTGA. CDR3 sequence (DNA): TGTGCCAGCAGCCGAAAGGGGGTCACCCTTGGGGCCAACGTCCTGACTTTC. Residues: CASSRKGVTLGANVLTF.